A single sample gave rise to the 2 T cell receptor beta chains below, sequenced in a study of blood T cell repertoires in COVID-19. The method was immunoSEQ multiplex PCR; TCRdb's version includes in-frame clones alone and lacks a portion of them. Of fewer than 150,000 clones in the sample, 70% to 90% are singletons; the top ten hold approximately 8.7%. Input material: peripheral blood. The receptors shown here come from a man between 65 and 85 years old who had recovered from COVID-19.

The J gene is TRBJ2-3, the V gene TRBV5-1; TRBD1 matches at 7 bases. This CDR3 spans 14 amino acids. J was trimmed by 5 bases and V by 4 bases; bases with no gene match: 7. Per germline, CDR1 SGHRS and CDR2 YFSETQ. The CDR3 DNA is TGCGCCAGCAGCAATACAGGGGTCGGAGATACGCAGTATTTT. Its protein is CASSNTGVGDTQYF.

This rearrangement joins TRBV2 to TRBJ1-5; a weak D match, TRBD1 (5 bases). Trimming left V 9 bases short and J 4 bases short, with 13 bases between. The length of the CDR3 is 13 residues. The germline V gene has CDR1 SNHLY and CDR2 FYNNEI. The CDR3: CASGRDRNQPQHF. CDR3 in DNA: TGTGCCAGTGGGCGGGACCGTAATCAGCCCCAGCATTTT.